This T cell receptor beta chain was captured in a study of follicular helper T cells after annual influenza vaccination. Study in general: Some donors were sampled over the 2013-2014, 2014-2015 and 2015-2016 vaccinations.

CDR1 SGHDT and CDR2 YYEEEE come from the germline V gene. Trimming at V came to 4 bases and at J to 1 base, leaving 5 bases not matched to a gene. There are 16 residues in the CDR3. As to time point: 2015-2016 season, pre-vaccination. Per time point, about 35-110 mL of blood was sampled. Profiled with immunoSEQ multiplex PCR; TCRdb holds only in-frame clones, not every one. The repertoire consists of 11,000 to 15,000 clones, with roughly 74% occurring once and the leading ten covering 0.44%. This receptor was identified in an adult who received the influenza vaccine. J is TRBJ2-2 and V is TRBV5-6; 9 bases agree with TRBD2. The source material was CXCR5- memory CD4+ T cells sorted from blood, sampled on the day of influenza vaccination. Here the CDR3 DNA reads TGTGCCAGCAGCATTAGCGGGGGCTGGAACACCGGGGAGCTGTTTTTT. Amino acid sequence: CASSISGGWNTGELFF. Together with reference TRBV5-6 and TRBJ2-2, the CDR3 gives the full variable domain: DAGVTQSPTHLIKTRGQQVTLRCSPKSGHDTVSWYQQALGQGPQFIFQYYEEEERQRGNFPDRFSGHQFPNYSSELNVNALLLGDSALYLCASSISGGWNTGELFFGEGSRLTVL.